The entry below gives a single T cell receptor (beta chain) sequence along with its context. The CDR3 sequence is 15 residues long. V was clipped by 2 bases and J by 9 bases; unmatched bases: 7. Germline-derived CDR1 and CDR2 are MNHEY and SMNVEV (reference sequence). These data are taken from a study of blood T cell repertoires in COVID-19. Background on the study: T cells, B-cell-depleted T cells, or PBMCs provided the cDNA or gDNA that served as material.

Measured with immunoSEQ multiplex PCR; TCRdb has only the in-frame clones, and not every one. The sample holds fewer than 250,000 clones, 85% seen once. The source is a middle-aged man with acute or convalescent COVID-19. The chain employs TRBV27 and TRBJ1-6, with TRBD1 matching 7 bases. Sequencing was performed on peripheral blood. Here the CDR3 reads CASSLVWAGGSPLHF. As DNA, the CDR3 is TGTGCCAGCAGTTTAGTCTGGGCAGGGGGTTCACCCCTCCACTTT.